The rows below give T cell receptor beta chains drawn from one sample of a study of blood T cell repertoires in COVID-19. Data came from immunoSEQ multiplex PCR; TCRdb stores just in-frame clones and leaves some out. Of 59,000 or so clones listed, around 78% were seen once; the top ten hold about 5.8%. Sequencing was performed on peripheral blood. These receptors originate from a human donor in a cohort sampled during active COVID-19. CDR3s leave out the opening cysteine and the closing phenylalanine or tryptophan.

length	V	J	CDR3
17	TRBV15	TRBJ2-2	ATSSRTSGGRGSTGELF
14	TRBV7-9	TRBJ1-1	ASSSLAGGLNTEAF
11	TRBV11-3	TRBJ2-2	ASSLRGNGELF
12	TRBV13	TRBJ2-5	ASSPRGYQETQY
16	TRBV5-8	TRBJ2-3	ASSPGLAGGWSTDTQY
10	TRBV30	TRBJ1-2	AQGASVYGYT
10	TRBV11-2	TRBJ1-6	ASSFGGAPLH
14	TRBV14	TRBJ2-5	ASSQESVSKRETQY
11	TRBV7-3	TRBJ1-2	ASSPGREYGYT
14	TRBV5-1	TRBJ1-1	ASSLRDRGITTEAF
11	TRBV15	TRBJ2-1	ATRRGGGDEQF
10	TRBV28	TRBJ1-1	ASREGNTEAF
13	TRBV6-4	TRBJ2-3	ASSEGAGGRDTQY
12	TRBV4-1	TRBJ2-3	ASSQEVVSDTQY
16	TRBV3-1/TRBV3-2	TRBJ2-5	ASSQLGGSGGASETQY
9	TRBV20-1	TRBJ1-2	SANWGQGYT
12	TRBV7-2	TRBJ2-5	ASSQPQGQETQY
12	TRBV5-1	TRBJ1-3	ASSRDREANTIY
13	TRBV9	TRBJ1-1	ASSSDSAMNTEAF
10	TRBV5-4	TRBJ2-7	AWREGRREQY
15	TRBV9	TRBJ1-3	ASSVGDRGRSGNTIY
12	TRBV7-2	TRBJ1-5	ASSLEGSRQPQH
14	TRBV24-1	TRBJ2-2	ATSDTGQGGTGELF
12	TRBV11-2	TRBJ2-5	ASSLTSGGGTQY
15	TRBV9	TRBJ1-5	ACPPGTPGQGDQPQH
14	TRBV18	TRBJ2-5	ASSLRTSGAQETQY
11	TRBV2	TRBJ2-7	ASSELEGNEQY
13	TRBV5-5	TRBJ2-7	ASTQKPGQGYEQY
14	TRBV11-2	TRBJ1-5	ASSLTGTGGNQPQH
12	TRBV11-1	TRBJ2-3	ASSFGTGTDTQY
12	TRBV24-1	TRBJ2-7	ATSEAGRTYEQY
12	TRBV5-4	TRBJ2-7	ASSLDRGPYEQY
11	TRBV5-1	TRBJ2-7	VSRGQGSYEQY
11	TRBV29-1	TRBJ1-1	SVMKGGGSEAF
13	TRBV19	TRBJ2-1	ASSRDRGNYNEQF
16	TRBV5-5	TRBJ2-2	ASSLGTSGGRNTGELF
13	TRBV7-9	TRBJ1-2	ASSLASADRVGYT
14	TRBV4-3	TRBJ1-6	ASSSSSQTLYSPLH
11	TRBV30	TRBJ2-7	AWGTGVGYEQY
11	TRBV19	TRBJ1-1	ASSQVGNTEAF
10	TRBV5-6	TRBJ1-2	ASSLKYPGYT
16	TRBV27	TRBJ2-6	ASTPQGTGGSGANVLT
12	TRBV5-1	TRBJ2-7	ASSLGTSIGEQY
10	TRBV6-5	TRBJ1-2	ASTLDRVGYT
12	TRBV29-1	TRBJ2-3	SVSLAGGTDTQY
14	TRBV11-2	TRBJ1-6	ASSIRGQGNNSPLH
12	TRBV24-1	TRBJ2-3	ATGGGPGGDTQY
12	TRBV28	TRBJ2-7	ASSLTGISYEQY
11	TRBV7-2	TRBJ2-1	ASSTDRANEQF